This T cell receptor (beta chain) was recovered during a study of cytomegalovirus exposure and HLA in healthy donors. Study conclusions and caveats: TCR beta V- and J-gene trimming, according to a later analysis, was linked to a missense DCLRE1C variant. An analysis done earlier found most TCR beta V segments productive about 87% or about 30% of the time.

Only a few counts were recorded for this clone. The antigen is unknown. The PCR had 60 Vbeta and 13 Jbeta primers. Libraries were prepared by immunoSEQ multiplex PCR; TCRdb keeps only in-frame clonotypes and omits some of them. This sample has roughly 190,000 clones, with under 9.5% found just once. The CDR3 spans 15 residues. The germline V gene has CDR1 MGHRA and CDR2 YSYEKL. The V gene lost 1 base and the J gene lost 6 bases, with 16 bases spanning the gap. The rearrangement uses TRBV4-1 and TRBJ2-7, with a possible D match to TRBD2 (5 bases). This receptor was taken from a woman aged 25 to 45 in good health and CMV-seropositive. Sequenced sample: PBMCs. DNA of the CDR3: TGCGCCAGCAGCCAAGTTGGAGGATCGGCGGCCGAGCAGTACTTC. Amino acids: CASSQVGGSAAEQYF.